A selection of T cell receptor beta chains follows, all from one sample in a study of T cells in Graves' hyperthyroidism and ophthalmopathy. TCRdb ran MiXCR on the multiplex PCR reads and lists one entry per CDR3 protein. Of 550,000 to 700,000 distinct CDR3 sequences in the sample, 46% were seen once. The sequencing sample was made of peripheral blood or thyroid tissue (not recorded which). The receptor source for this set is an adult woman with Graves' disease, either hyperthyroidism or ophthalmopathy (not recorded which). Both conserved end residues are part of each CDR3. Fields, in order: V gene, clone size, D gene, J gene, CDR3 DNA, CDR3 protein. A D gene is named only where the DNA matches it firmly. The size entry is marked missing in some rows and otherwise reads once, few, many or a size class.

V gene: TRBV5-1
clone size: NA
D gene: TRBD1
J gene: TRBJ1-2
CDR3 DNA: TGCGCCAGCAGCTTGGGGGAGGGGGCGCTTGGCTATGGCTACACCTTC
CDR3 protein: CASSLGEGALGYGYTF

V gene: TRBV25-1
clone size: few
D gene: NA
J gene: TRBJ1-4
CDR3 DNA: TGTGCCAGCAGTGAATATGGGACCCATCATGAAAAACTGTTTTTT
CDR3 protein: CASSEYGTHHEKLFF

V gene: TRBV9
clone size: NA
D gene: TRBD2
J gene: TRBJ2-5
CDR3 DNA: TGTGCCAGCAGCGGACCTAGCGGGAGGGCGGAGACCCAGTACTTC
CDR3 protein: CASSGPSGRAETQYF

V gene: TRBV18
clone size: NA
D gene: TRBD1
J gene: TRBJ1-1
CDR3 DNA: TGTGCCAGCTCATCAAGACAGGGGATTTCCGAAGCTTTCTTT
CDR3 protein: CASSSRQGISEAFF

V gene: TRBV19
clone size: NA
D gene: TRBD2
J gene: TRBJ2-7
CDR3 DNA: TGTGCCAGTAGTGCGGGAGAGTTAAGAAGGGTCTACGAGCAGTACTTC
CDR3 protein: CASSAGELRRVYEQYF

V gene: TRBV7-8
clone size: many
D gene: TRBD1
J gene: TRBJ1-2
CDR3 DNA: TGTGCCAGCAGCTTTGGACAGGGGAACTATGGCTACACCTTC
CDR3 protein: CASSFGQGNYGYTF

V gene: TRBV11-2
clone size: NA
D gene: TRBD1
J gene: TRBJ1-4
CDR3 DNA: TGTGCCAGCAGCGTGGGACAGAGCACGGTGTTTTTT
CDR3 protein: CASSVGQSTVFF

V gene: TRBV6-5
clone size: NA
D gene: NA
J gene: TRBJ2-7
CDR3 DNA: TGTGCCAGCAGTTATTCGGACGGATCCTACGAGCAGTACTTC
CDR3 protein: CASSYSDGSYEQYF

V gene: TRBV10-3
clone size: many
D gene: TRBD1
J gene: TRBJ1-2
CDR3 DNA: TGTGCCATCAGCCGGACAGGGGGGAACTATGGCTACACCTTC
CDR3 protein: CAISRTGGNYGYTF

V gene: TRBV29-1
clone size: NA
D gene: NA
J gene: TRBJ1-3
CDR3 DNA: TGCAGCACGTCCGGGTCCCTCTCTGGAAACACCATATATTTT
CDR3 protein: CSTSGSLSGNTIYF

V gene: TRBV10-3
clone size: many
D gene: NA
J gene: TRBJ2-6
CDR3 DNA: TGTGCCATCAGTGGCAGAATTAGCTCTGGGGCCAACGTCCTGACTTTC
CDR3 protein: CAISGRISSGANVLTF

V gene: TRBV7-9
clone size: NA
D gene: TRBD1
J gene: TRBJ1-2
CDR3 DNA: TGTGCCAGCAGCGTCGCGGCTTCCCGGGACAGGTCGTATGGCTACACCTTC
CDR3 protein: CASSVAASRDRSYGYTF

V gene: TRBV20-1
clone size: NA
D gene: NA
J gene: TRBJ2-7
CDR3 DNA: TGCAGTGCTAGTGGGGACTTCCTATACGAGCAGTACTTC
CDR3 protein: CSASGDFLYEQYF

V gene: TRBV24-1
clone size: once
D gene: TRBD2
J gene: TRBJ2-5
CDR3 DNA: TGTGCCACCAGTGACCCGACTAGCGGGGGGTACCAAGAGACCCAGTACTTC
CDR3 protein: CATSDPTSGGYQETQYF

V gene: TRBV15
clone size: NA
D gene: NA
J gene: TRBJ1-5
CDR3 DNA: TGTGCCACCAGCGCTGCGGGAGTCGAAGAGACCCAGCATTTT
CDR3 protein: CATSAAGVEETQHF

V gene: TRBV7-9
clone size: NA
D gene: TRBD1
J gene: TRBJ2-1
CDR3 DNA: TGTGCCAGCAGCCCCCCGGACAGGTACAATAAGCAGTTCTTC
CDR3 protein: CASSPPDRYNKQFF

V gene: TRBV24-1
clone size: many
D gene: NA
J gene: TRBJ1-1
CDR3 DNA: TGTGCCACCAGTGATTTCGAGCAAGCTTTCTTT
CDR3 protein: CATSDFEQAFF

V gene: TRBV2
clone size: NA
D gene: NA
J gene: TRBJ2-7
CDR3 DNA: TGTGCCAGCAGTGAAGGAGGGACATCCTACGAGCAGTACTTC
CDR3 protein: CASSEGGTSYEQYF

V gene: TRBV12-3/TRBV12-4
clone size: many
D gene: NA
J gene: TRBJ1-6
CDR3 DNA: TGTGCCAGCAGTTTGTTCCGGGACTCACCCCTCCACTTT
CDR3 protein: CASSLFRDSPLHF

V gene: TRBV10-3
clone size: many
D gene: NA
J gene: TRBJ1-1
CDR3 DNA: TGTGCCATCAGTGAACAAAGGTTGGGAACTGAAGCTTTCTTT
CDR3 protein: CAISEQRLGTEAFF

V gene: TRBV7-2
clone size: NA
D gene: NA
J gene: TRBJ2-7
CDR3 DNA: TGTGCCAGCAGCACAGATCTTTCCTACGGGCATTACTTC
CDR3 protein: CASSTDLSYGHYF

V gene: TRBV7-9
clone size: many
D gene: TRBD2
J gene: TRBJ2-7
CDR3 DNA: TGTGCCAGCAGCAACGGCGGGAGAGGGGATTACGAGCAGTACTTC
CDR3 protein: CASSNGGRGDYEQYF

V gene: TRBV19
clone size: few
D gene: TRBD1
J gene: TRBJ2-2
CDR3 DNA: TGTGCCAGTAGTATGCAGGGGGCTAAAGGGGAGCTGTTTTTT
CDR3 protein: CASSMQGAKGELFF

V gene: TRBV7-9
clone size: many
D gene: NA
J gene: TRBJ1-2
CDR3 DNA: TGTGCCAGCAGCTTAGAGGTGGATGGCTACACCTTC
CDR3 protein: CASSLEVDGYTF

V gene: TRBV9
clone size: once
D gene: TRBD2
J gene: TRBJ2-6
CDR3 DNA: TGTGCCAGCAGCGTAGCGGGGGGAGGCGCCAACGTCCTGACTTTC
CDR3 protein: CASSVAGGGANVLTF

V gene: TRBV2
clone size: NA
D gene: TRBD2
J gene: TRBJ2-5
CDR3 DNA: TGTGCCAGCAGTTGGACAGTCAGCGGGAGCCCCGAAGAGACCCAGTACTTC
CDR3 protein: CASSWTVSGSPEETQYF

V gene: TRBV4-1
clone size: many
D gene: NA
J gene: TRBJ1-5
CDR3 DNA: TGCGCCAGCAGCCAAGTCAGCGGTGGGGTAAGCAATCAGCCCCAGCATTTT
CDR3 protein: CASSQVSGGVSNQPQHF

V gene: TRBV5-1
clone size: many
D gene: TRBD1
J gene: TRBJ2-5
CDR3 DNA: TGCGCCAGCAGCCACGGACAGGGTAGAGAGACCCAGTACTTC
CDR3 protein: CASSHGQGRETQYF

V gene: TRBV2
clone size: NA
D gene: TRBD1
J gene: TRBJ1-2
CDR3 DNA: TGTGCCAGCAGTACCACAGGGGGCGAAAACTATGGCTACACCTTC
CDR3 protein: CASSTTGGENYGYTF

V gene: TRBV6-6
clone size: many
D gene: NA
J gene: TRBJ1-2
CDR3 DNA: TGTGCCAGCAGTTCCCACAGGTCTCTCTATGGCTACACCTTC
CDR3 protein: CASSSHRSLYGYTF

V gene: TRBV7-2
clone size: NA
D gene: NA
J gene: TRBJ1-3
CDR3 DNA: TGTGCCAGCAGCTTGCCCAAGTCTATATATTTT
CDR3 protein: CASSLPKSIYF

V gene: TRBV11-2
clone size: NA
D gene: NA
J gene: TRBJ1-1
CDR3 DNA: TGTGCCAGCTTAAGACCGGGGACCTACACTGAAGCTTTCTTT
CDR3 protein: CASLRPGTYTEAFF

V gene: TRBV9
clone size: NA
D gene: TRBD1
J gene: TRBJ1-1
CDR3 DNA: TGTGCCAGCAGCGTACAAGGGGGCCCGACAGGCTTAAACACTGAAGCTTTCTTT
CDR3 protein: CASSVQGGPTGLNTEAFF

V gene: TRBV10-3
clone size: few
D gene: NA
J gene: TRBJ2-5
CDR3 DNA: TGTGCCATCAGTGAGCGGGCTAGCGCTCAAGAGACCCAGTACTTC
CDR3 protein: CAISERASAQETQYF

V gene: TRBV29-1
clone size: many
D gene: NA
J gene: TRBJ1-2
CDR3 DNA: TGCAGCGTTGGGCAAAGTGCTAACTATGGCTACACCTTC
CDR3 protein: CSVGQSANYGYTF

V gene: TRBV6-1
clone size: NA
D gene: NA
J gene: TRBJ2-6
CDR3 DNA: TGTGCCAGCAGTATTCAGGGGAGGGCTGGGGCCAACGTCCTGACTTTC
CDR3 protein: CASSIQGRAGANVLTF

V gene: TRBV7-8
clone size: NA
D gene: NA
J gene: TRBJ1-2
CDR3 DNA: TGTGCCAGCAGCTTAGGCAGGTTGGAGGGCTACACCTTC
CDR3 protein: CASSLGRLEGYTF

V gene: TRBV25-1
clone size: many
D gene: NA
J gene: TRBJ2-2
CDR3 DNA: TGTGCCAGCAGTAAAAGGACAGCTTACACCGGGGAGCTGTTTTTT
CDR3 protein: CASSKRTAYTGELFF

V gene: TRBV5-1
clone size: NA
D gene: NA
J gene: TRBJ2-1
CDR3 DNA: TGCGCCAGCAGCTTAGTGGGACAATTTTTGGATGAGCAGTTCTTC
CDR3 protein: CASSLVGQFLDEQFF

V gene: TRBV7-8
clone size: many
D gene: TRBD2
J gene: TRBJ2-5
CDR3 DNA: TGTGCCAGCAGCACCCGGACTAGCGGGAGGGTCCAAGAGACCCAGTACTTC
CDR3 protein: CASSTRTSGRVQETQYF

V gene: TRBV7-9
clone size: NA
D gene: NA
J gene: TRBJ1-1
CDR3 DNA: TGTGCCAGCAGCGGGGGGTACGCCACTGAAGCTTTCTTT
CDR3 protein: CASSGGYATEAFF

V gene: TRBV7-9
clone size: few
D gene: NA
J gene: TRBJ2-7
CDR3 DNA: TGTGCCAGCACCCCCAAAGCGGGTGCGAGCCCCGAGCAGTACTTC
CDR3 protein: CASTPKAGASPEQYF

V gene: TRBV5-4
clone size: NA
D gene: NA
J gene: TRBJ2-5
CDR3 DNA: TGTGCCAGCAGTCCAAGAATACGGTACTGGGGGACCCAGTACTTC
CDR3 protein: CASSPRIRYWGTQYF

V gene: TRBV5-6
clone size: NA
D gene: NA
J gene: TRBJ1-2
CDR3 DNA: TGTGCCAGCAGCCAGGGACTTTTTGGCTATGGCTACACCTTC
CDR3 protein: CASSQGLFGYGYTF

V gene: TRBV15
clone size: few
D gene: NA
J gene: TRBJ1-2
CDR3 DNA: TGTGCCACCAGCAGAGATAGGACAACAGGGCTCAGCTACACCTTC
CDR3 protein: CATSRDRTTGLSYTF